This record covers a single T cell receptor (beta chain). The data were taken from a study of blood T cell repertoires in COVID-19. Measured with immunoSEQ multiplex PCR; TCRdb has only the in-frame clones, and not every one. The table lists 70,000 to 80,000 clones, 82% of them singletons, with roughly an eighth in the top ten. The receptor comes from a woman aged 80 or older with acute or convalescent COVID-19. What was sequenced was peripheral blood.

CDR3: CASSRTGLAGTGELFF. CDR3 nucleotides: TGTGCCAGCAGCCGGACGGGGCTAGCGGGAACCGGGGAGCTGTTTTTT. V usage is TRBV11-2 and J usage is TRBJ2-2; 9 nucleotides line up with TRBD2. This CDR3 has 16 residues. Trimming cost V 5 bases and J 5 bases; bases outside gene matches: 9. Germline loops: CDR1 SGHAT, CDR2 FQNNGV.